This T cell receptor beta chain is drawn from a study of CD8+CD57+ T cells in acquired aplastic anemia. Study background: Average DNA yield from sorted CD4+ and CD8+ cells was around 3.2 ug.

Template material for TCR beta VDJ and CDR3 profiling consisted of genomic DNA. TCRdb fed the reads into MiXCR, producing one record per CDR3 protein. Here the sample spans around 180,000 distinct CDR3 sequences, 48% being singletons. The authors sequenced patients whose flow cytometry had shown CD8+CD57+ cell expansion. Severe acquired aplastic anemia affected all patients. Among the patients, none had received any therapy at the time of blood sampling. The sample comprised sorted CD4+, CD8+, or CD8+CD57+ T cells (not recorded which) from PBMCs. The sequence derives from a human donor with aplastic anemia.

The CDR3 is CAISDKVGDYNEQFF. The CDR3 coding sequence is TGTGCCATCAGTGACAAGGTAGGGGACTACAATGAGCAGTTCTTC. The rearrangement joins TRBV10-3 to TRBJ2-1; a possible D gene is TRBD1 (5 bases). Germline V gene data show CDR1 as ENHRY and CDR2 as SYGVKD. V was cut by 3 bases and J by 3 bases, with 12 bases left in between. CDR3 length: 15 amino acids.